The 8 T cell receptor beta chains below come from one sample, sequenced in a study of T-cell reconstitution after alpha-beta-depleted transplantation in children (dated by TCRdb to 2016 to 2018). The library was obtained by PCR. Sequencing was carried out with an Illumina HiSeq 2500. TCR library preparation used molecular barcoding, with unique molecular identifiers applied to normalize quantification of the TCRbeta repertoire. TCRdb ran its own pipeline on the public reads, namely fastp trimming at Q25 and MiXCR clone calling, and kept in-frame beta chains. For every CDR3 protein sequence, its rows merge into one entry that carries the most common genes and DNA. This sample comprises under 750,000 distinct CDR3 sequences, roughly 23% of them detected only once. Roughly 14% of the sample rests with the top ten. The sample's treatment or condition, from its label and the paper: allogeneic hematopoietic cell transplantation with graft depleted of TCRalphabeta T cells and CD19 B cells.

The source material was PBMCs, mostly from graft donor cells, sampled 360 days after TCRalphabeta/CD19-depleted stem cell transplant. The receptors shown here come from a boy under two years old who had a stem cell transplant for acute myeloid leukemia, so the T cells may come from the graft donor.

This clonotype was seen only a few times. The chain employs TRBV20-1 and TRBJ2-1; 8 bases agree with TRBD2. This CDR3 is built from 16 residues. The V gene's germline CDR1 is DFQATT and CDR2 SNEGSKA (reference sequence). V lost 6 bases to trimming and J lost 4 bases; unmatched junction nucleotides: 14. In DNA, the CDR3 is TGCAGTGCCCGCGGCGTGGAGACTAGCGCGTACAATGAGCAGTTCTTC. Its protein product is CSARGVETSAYNEQFF.

CDR3 amino acids: CSATPFPTYEQYF. The CDR3 nucleotides read TGCAGTGCCACCCCCTTCCCCACCTACGAGCAGTACTTC. The chain recombines TRBV20-1 with TRBJ2-7, with no clear D. Trimming took off 6 bases at V and 2 bases at J, with 14 bases between the two ends. The germline V gene encodes CDR1 DFQATT and CDR2 SNEGSKA (reference sequence). The length of the CDR3 is 13 residues.

This clonotype appeared a few times. This chain connects TRBV12-3 or TRBV12-4 to TRBJ1-1; 8 bases align to TRBD1. The trim removed 7 bases at V and 0 bases at J, leaving 7 bases unmatched. The CDR3 extends over 15 amino acids. CDR3 protein: CASTPDRALNTEAFF. The CDR3 region has the DNA TGTGCCAGCACCCCGGACAGGGCCCTGAACACTGAAGCTTTCTTT.

This clonotype appeared many times. The chain is built from TRBV20-1 and TRBJ1-1; D is uncertain. Between the trimmed V and J ends, which lost 1 base and 4 bases, there was a span of 22 bases. This CDR3 is built from 17 residues. Germline V lookup: CDR1 DFQATT, CDR2 SNEGSKA (reference sequence). CDR3 in DNA: TGCAGTGCTAGAGTGCCGACATGGGGTGCGGAGGGCACTGAAGCTTTCTTT. This encodes CSARVPTWGAEGTEAFF.

V usage is TRBV7-2 and J usage is TRBJ2-1; 12 bases are shared with TRBD2. This CDR3 comprises 16 residues. CDR1 and CDR2 from the germline V gene are SGHTA and FQGNSA. Germline trimming cut 2 bases from V and 5 bases from J; bases unmatched to any gene: 4. This CDR3 is CASSLRLAGGDNEQFF. The CDR3 coding sequence is TGTGCCAGCAGCTTAAGGCTAGCGGGGGGGGACAATGAGCAGTTCTTC.

The rearrangement uses TRBV20-1 and TRBJ2-2; 8 bases line up with TRBD1. This CDR3 is 14 amino acids long. V was clipped by 4 bases and J by 7 bases; unmatched bases: 8. Germline-derived CDR1 and CDR2 are DFQATT and SNEGSKA (reference sequence). The CDR3 sequence: CSAKDRVAVGELFF. CDR3 in DNA: TGCAGTGCTAAGGACAGGGTGGCGGTCGGGGAGCTGTTTTTT.

This clonotype was counted ten times or more. V and J are TRBV28 and TRBJ2-3, with D unclear. Trimming pared 10 bases from V and 1 base from J, leaving 9 bases between. The length of the CDR3 is 12 residues. Germline V CDR1 and CDR2: MDHEN, SYDVKM. The CDR3 region is CAIATRTDTQYF. The CDR3 DNA reads TGTGCCATCGCGACTCGCACAGATACGCAGTATTTT. Full variable domain (remainder filled in from reference TRBV28 and TRBJ2-3): DVKVTQSSRYLVKRTGEKVFLECVQDMDHENMFWYRQDPGLGLRLIYFSYDVKMKEKGDIPEGYSVSREKKERFSLILESASTNQTSMYLCAIATRTDTQYFGPGTRLTVL.

This clonotype came up a few times. The genes are TRBV14 and TRBJ2-1, with D perhaps matching TRBD2 (7 bases). The germline V gene has CDR1 SGHDN and CDR2 FVKESK. There are 15 residues in the CDR3. The V end lost 4 bases, the J end lost 4 bases, and 14 bases lay between the germline ends. The CDR3 bases are TGTGCCAGCAGCCTGAGGGGGGGCCCTTACAATGAGCAGTTCTTC. Translating gives CASSLRGGPYNEQFF.